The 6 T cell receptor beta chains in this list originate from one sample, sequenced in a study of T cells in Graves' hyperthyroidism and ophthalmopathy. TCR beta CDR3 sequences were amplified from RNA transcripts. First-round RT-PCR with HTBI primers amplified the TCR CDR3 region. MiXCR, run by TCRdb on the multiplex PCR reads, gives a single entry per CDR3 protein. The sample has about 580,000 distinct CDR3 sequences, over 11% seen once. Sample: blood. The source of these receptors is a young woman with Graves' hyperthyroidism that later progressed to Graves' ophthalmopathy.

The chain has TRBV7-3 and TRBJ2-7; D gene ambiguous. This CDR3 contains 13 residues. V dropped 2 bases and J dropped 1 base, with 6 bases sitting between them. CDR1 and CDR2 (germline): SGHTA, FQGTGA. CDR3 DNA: TGTGCCAGCAGCTTACCCAATTCCTACGAGCAGTACTTC. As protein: CASSLPNSYEQYF.

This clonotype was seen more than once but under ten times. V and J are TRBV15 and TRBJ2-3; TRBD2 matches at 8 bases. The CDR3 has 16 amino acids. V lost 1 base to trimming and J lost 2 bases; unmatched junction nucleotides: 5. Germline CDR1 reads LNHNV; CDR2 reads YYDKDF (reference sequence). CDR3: CATSRGREGPTDTQYF. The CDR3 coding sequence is TGTGCCACCAGCAGAGGTCGGGAGGGCCCCACAGATACGCAGTATTTT.

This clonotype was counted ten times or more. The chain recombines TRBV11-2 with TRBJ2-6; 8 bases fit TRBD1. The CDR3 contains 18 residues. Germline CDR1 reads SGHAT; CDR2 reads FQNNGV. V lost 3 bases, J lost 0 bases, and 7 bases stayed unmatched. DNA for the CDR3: TGTGCCAGCAGCTTCCCTACAGGGGGATTCTCTGGGGCCAACGTCCTGACTTTC. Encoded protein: CASSFPTGGFSGANVLTF.

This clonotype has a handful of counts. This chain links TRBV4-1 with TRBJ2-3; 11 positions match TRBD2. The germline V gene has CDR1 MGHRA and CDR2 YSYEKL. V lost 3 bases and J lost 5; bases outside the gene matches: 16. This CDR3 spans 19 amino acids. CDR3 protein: CASSQEQLAGGPRGDTQYF. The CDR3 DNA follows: TGCGCCAGCAGCCAGGAGCAATTAGCGGGAGGGCCGAGGGGAGATACGCAGTATTTT.

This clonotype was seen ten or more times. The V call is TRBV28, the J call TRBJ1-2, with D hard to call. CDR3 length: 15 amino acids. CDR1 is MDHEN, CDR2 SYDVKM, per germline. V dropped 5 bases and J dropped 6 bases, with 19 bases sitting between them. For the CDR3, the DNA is TGTGCCAGCAGTCCCCCCTACCCTAAGAGTCATGGCTACACCTTC. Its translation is CASSPPYPKSHGYTF.

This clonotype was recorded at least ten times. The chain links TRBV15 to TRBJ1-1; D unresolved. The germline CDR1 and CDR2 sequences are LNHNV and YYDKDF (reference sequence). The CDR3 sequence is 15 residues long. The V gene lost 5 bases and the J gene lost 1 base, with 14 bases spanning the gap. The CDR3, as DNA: TGTGCCACCAGCCTCCGGGCGGCAGCGAACACTGAAGCTTTCTTT. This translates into CATSLRAAANTEAFF.